Below are 8 T cell receptor beta chains sequenced from a single sample in a study of cytomegalovirus exposure and HLA in healthy donors. Vbeta (60) and Jbeta (13) primers were used in the PCR. TCRdb's table, derived via immunoSEQ multiplex PCR, lists solely in-frame clones and lacks some. Of over 150,000 clones listed, 68% are singletons. Sequencing used PBMCs. These receptor sequences come from a woman in her thirties or forties in good health and CMV-seropositive.

This chain joins TRBV4-1 and TRBJ2-3; TRBD2 matches 7 bases. The V and J ends lost 4 bases and 0 bases, in that order; junction bases with no gene match: 4. From germline, CDR1 is MGHRA and CDR2 YSYEKL. This CDR3 has 15 amino acids. In nucleotides, the CDR3 is TGCGCCAGCAGCCCGGGGGGTACTAGCACAGATACGCAGTATTTT. This translates into CASSPGGTSTDTQYF.

The chain has TRBV18 and TRBJ2-7; D is unclear. The CDR3 length is 15 residues. Trimming took off 0 bases at V and 0 bases at J, with 9 bases between the two ends. Germline CDR1 is KGHSH and CDR2 is LQKENI. The CDR3 sequence: CASSPPSRASYEQYF. The CDR3 DNA sequence: TGTGCCAGCTCACCACCCTCTCGAGCCTCCTACGAGCAGTACTTC.

This rearrangement joins TRBV7-2 to TRBJ2-2; TRBD2 matches 9 bases. Germline V gene lookup returns CDR1 SGHTA and CDR2 FQGNSA. J gave up 6 bases and V 1 base, and 9 bases lay outside the gene matches. The CDR3 covers 17 residues. This CDR3 reads CASSLGAGGLRAGELFF. For the CDR3, the DNA is TGTGCCAGCAGCTTAGGAGCGGGGGGACTGAGGGCCGGGGAGCTGTTTTTT.

The chain is built from TRBV7-7 and TRBJ2-7; TRBD1 might be the D (5 bases). The CDR3 is 13 amino acids. Germline CDR1 reads SSHAT; CDR2 reads FNYEAQ (reference sequence). The chain's CDR3 is CAYDKGSSYEQYF. The DNA of the CDR3 is TGTGCTTACGATAAGGGGTCCTCATACGAGCAGTACTTC.

The rearrangement joins TRBV7-9 to TRBJ2-1; TRBD2 agrees at 7 bases. CDR3 length: 15 residues. Losses at the gene ends were 4 bases for V and 9 bases for J; bases not matched to a gene: 12. Per germline, CDR1 SEHNR and CDR2 FQNEAQ (reference sequence). CDR3 amino acids: CASSSYKTSTGEQFF. The CDR3 DNA reads TGTGCCAGCAGCTCTTATAAGACTAGCACGGGTGAGCAGTTCTTC. Together with reference TRBV7-9 and TRBJ2-1, the CDR3 gives the full variable domain: DTGVSQNPRHKITKRGQNVTFRCDPISEHNRLYWYRQTLGQGPEFLTYFQNEAQLEKSRLLSDRFSAERPKGSFSTLEIQRTEQGDSAMYLCASSSYKTSTGEQFFGPGTRLTVL.

This chain joins TRBV5-1 and TRBJ2-1; 8 bases are shared with TRBD2. The V segment lost 1 base and the J segment 4 bases; nucleotides outside the gene matches: 4. CDR1 and CDR2 (germline): SGHRS, YFSETQ. This CDR3 comprises 15 residues. This CDR3 is CASSLTGGPYNEQFF. CDR3 nucleotides: TGCGCCAGCAGCTTGACGGGAGGGCCGTACAATGAGCAGTTCTTC.

The chain uses TRBV28 and TRBJ2-5; 8 bases map to TRBD1. CDR1 is MDHEN and CDR2 is SYDVKM in the germline V gene. V trimming: 2 bases; J trimming: 4 bases; junction bases outside the gene matches: 3. This CDR3 contains 14 residues. The CDR3 nucleotides are TGTGCCAGCAGTTTACCGACAGGGGTAGAGACCCAGTACTTC. Translating gives CASSLPTGVETQYF.

The chain carries TRBV7-3 and TRBJ2-1; TRBD2 matches 9 bases. There are 15 residues in the CDR3. The germline CDR1 and CDR2 sequences are SGHTA and FQGTGA. J lost 8 bases, V lost 2 bases, and 7 bases had no gene match. The CDR3 loop is CASSLGREGLDEQFF. The DNA of the CDR3 is TGTGCCAGCAGCTTAGGGCGGGAGGGCCTAGATGAGCAGTTCTTC. Combining the CDR3 with reference TRBV7-3 and TRBJ2-1 gives the whole variable domain GAGVSQTPSNKVTEKGKYVELRCDPISGHTALYWYRQSLGQGPEFLIYFQGTGAADDSGLPNDRFFAVRPEGSVSTLKIQRTERGDSAVYLCASSLGREGLDEQFFGPGTRLTVL.